Below, 31 T cell receptor beta chains from the same sample are listed, as sequenced in a study of PD-1 blockade in classical Hodgkin lymphoma. With no exception, relapse followed autologous stem cell transplantation in all patients, and brentuximab vedotin exposure varied. Assay: immunoSEQ multiplex PCR; the TCRdb copy retains only in-frame clones and omits some. The sample consists of about 53,000 clones, approximately 84% of them appearing once. The specimen was peripheral blood mononuclear cells (PBMCs), collected at baseline. The receptors derive from a human donor with classical Hodgkin lymphoma.

The chain uses TRBV7-9 and TRBJ1-2; D is uncertain. The CDR3 totals 14 residues. Deletions cut 5 bases from V and 5 bases from J, with 15 bases between. Germline V CDR1 and CDR2: SEHNR, FQNEAQ (reference sequence). The CDR3 sequence: CASSRFGRDYGYTF. Here the CDR3 DNA reads TGTGCCAGCAGCCGATTCGGACGGGATTATGGCTACACCTTC.

This chain joins TRBV4-3 and TRBJ2-2; 9 nucleotides align to TRBD2. Per the germline V gene, CDR1 is LGHNA and CDR2 is YSLEER. The CDR3 is 16 amino acids. J lost 5 bases, V lost 2 bases, and 6 bases had no gene match. CDR3 in amino acids: CASSQWGLAGTGELFF. The CDR3 DNA reads TGCGCCAGCAGCCAATGGGGACTAGCAGGGACCGGGGAGCTGTTTTTT.

V is TRBV6-5 and J is TRBJ2-1; 11 positions agree with TRBD1. Germline V lookup: CDR1 MNHEY, CDR2 SVGAGI. V shed 6 bases, J shed 6 bases, and the junction held 7 bases outside the gene matches. The CDR3 contains 15 residues. CDR3 residues: CASRGRDRGSNEQFF. The CDR3 nucleotides are TGTGCCAGCAGGGGCCGGGACAGGGGGTCCAATGAGCAGTTCTTC.

This rearrangement joins TRBV13 to TRBJ2-1, with a tentative D call TRBD2 (6 bases). The CDR3 has 16 residues. Trimming pared 4 bases from V and 7 bases from J, leaving 20 bases between. The germline gives CDR1 PRHDT, CDR2 FYEKMQ (reference sequence). CDR3 sequence (DNA): TGTGCCAGCAGCTCCCCCTCGGGGGTCGGCGGGAATGAGCAGTTCTTC. Amino acids: CASSSPSGVGGNEQFF.

The gene calls are TRBV18 and TRBJ1-5; 10 nucleotides line up with TRBD1. V shed 2 bases and J 2 bases; nucleotides not matched to a gene: 3. The CDR3 is 16 amino acids. Germline CDR1 is KGHSH and CDR2 is LQKENI. The CDR3 is CASSPTGTGGNQPQHF. CDR3 in DNA: TGTGCCAGCTCACCAACCGGGACAGGGGGCAATCAGCCCCAGCATTTT.

The chain is built from TRBV13 and TRBJ2-3; TRBD2 might be the D (7 bases). Trimming removed 5 bases from V and 3 bases from J, with 18 bases in between. CDR3 length: 16 residues. Germline V gene sequence: CDR1 PRHDT, CDR2 FYEKMQ (reference sequence). CDR3: CASSQRGGFLTDTQYF. In DNA form, the CDR3 reads TGTGCCAGCAGCCAAAGGGGGGGATTCCTAACAGATACGCAGTATTTT.

The chain joins TRBV30 to TRBJ2-5; TRBD1 aligns across 9 bases. J gave up 2 bases and V 0 bases, and 4 bases lay outside the gene matches. The CDR3 runs to 15 residues. In germline, CDR1 is GTSNPN, CDR2 SVGIG (reference sequence). For the CDR3, the DNA is TGTGCCTGGAGTGTGGGGGGACAGGGACAAGAGACCCAGTACTTC. Its translation: CAWSVGGQGQETQYF.

This clone has only a few counts. The V gene is TRBV13, the J gene TRBJ1-1; weak D call: TRBD1 (6 bases). Trimming took off 5 bases at V and 0 bases at J, with 10 bases between the two ends. CDR1 is PRHDT, CDR2 FYEKMQ, per germline (reference sequence). The CDR3 covers 14 residues. Written as DNA, the CDR3 is TGTGCCAGCAGCCTCGGGGGCTTGAACACTGAAGCTTTCTTT. Translating it yields CASSLGGLNTEAFF.

The V and J genes are TRBV15 and TRBJ2-2; D is perhaps TRBD1 (6 bases). Germline CDR1 reads LNHNV; CDR2 reads YYDKDF (reference sequence). V shed 3 bases and J shed 4 bases, with 21 bases lying between them. CDR3 length: 18 residues. The CDR3 region is CATSSRTSGAGSTGELFF. In DNA, the CDR3 is TGTGCCACCAGCAGTCGGACCTCAGGGGCCGGTAGCACCGGGGAGCTGTTTTTT.

The rearrangement uses TRBV6-6 and TRBJ2-3, with D unresolved. V lost 6 bases and J 6 bases, leaving 10 bases between the germline ends. The CDR3 is 12 amino acids. The germline gives CDR1 MNHNY, CDR2 SVGAGI (reference sequence). The CDR3 sequence: CASRRGEDTQYF. The CDR3 DNA is TGTGCCAGCAGAAGAGGAGAGGATACGCAGTATTTT.

V is TRBV7-2 and J is TRBJ1-5; D not certain. Trimming cost V 10 bases and J 2 bases, with 12 bases left between them. The germline CDR1 and CDR2 sequences are SGHTA and FQGNSA. The CDR3 consists of 13 residues. This chain's CDR3 is CATGKAGNQPQHF. Here the CDR3 DNA reads TGTGCCACGGGGAAGGCTGGCAATCAGCCCCAGCATTTT.

The chain recombines TRBV4-1 with TRBJ2-3; D gene uncertain. Germline V gene data show CDR1 as MGHRA and CDR2 as YSYEKL. The CDR3 is 15 residues long. V was cut by 0 bases and J by 5 bases, with 12 bases left in between. The CDR3 loop reads CASSQDAGYKDTQYF. The CDR3 DNA sequence: TGCGCCAGCAGCCAAGATGCTGGATATAAAGATACGCAGTATTTT.

V and J are TRBV10-1 and TRBJ2-1; 7 nucleotides align to TRBD2. The V segment lost 4 bases and the J segment 0 bases; nucleotides outside the gene matches: 6. Germline assignment: CDR1 WNHNN and CDR2 SYGVQD (reference sequence). This CDR3 has 16 amino acids. As DNA, the CDR3 is TGCGCCAGCAGTGCTGGTAGCGGGCACTCCTACAATGAGCAGTTCTTC. This translates into CASSAGSGHSYNEQFF.

The chain uses TRBV15 and TRBJ1-2, with unresolved D. This CDR3 comprises 16 residues. CDR1 LNHNV and CDR2 YYDKDF come from the germline V gene (reference sequence). Trimming cost V 3 bases and J 4 bases, with 18 bases left between them. CDR3 coding DNA: TGTGCCACCAGCAGGGCTCTACGGGCGGGGATCTATGGCTACACCTTC. Its protein product is CATSRALRAGIYGYTF.

This chain connects TRBV10-3 to TRBJ2-1; D gene uncertain. CDR1 is ENHRY, CDR2 SYGVKD, per germline. This CDR3 is built from 14 residues. The V gene lost 2 bases and the J gene lost 5 bases, with 10 bases spanning the gap. Here the CDR3 reads CAISEKEQNNEQFF. As DNA, the CDR3 is TGTGCCATCAGTGAGAAGGAACAGAACAATGAGCAGTTCTTC.

V usage is TRBV7-9 and J usage is TRBJ1-3; D is unresolved. Trimming removed 4 bases at V and 0 bases at J, with 10 bases between. The CDR3 is made up of 15 amino acids. The germline V gene has CDR1 SEHNR and CDR2 FQNEAQ (reference sequence). DNA for the CDR3: TGTGCCAGCAGCTACGACCGGACCTCTGGAAACACCATATATTTT. As protein: CASSYDRTSGNTIYF.

By share, this clone ranks as medium-sized. The V and J genes are TRBV7-2 and TRBJ1-1; D gene uncertain. Germline lookup yields CDR1 SGHTA and CDR2 FQGNSA. CDR3 length: 13 amino acids. V was trimmed by 4 bases and J by 1 base, leaving 7 bases between them. The CDR3 DNA follows: TGTGCCAGCAGCTGGCCACCGAACACTGAAGCTTTCTTT. Amino acids: CASSWPPNTEAFF.

About this clone itself: This specimen includes other DNA sequences encoding the same CDR3. The chain is built from TRBV5-1 and TRBJ1-5; D perhaps matches TRBD1 (6 bases). CDR3 length equals 14 residues. Germline V CDR1 and CDR2: SGHRS, YFSETQ. Trimming left V 4 bases short and J 2 bases short, with 10 bases between. The CDR3, as DNA: TGCGCCAGCAGCCCGGACAGTCGCAATCAGCCCCAGCATTTT. It yields the protein CASSPDSRNQPQHF.

The V gene is TRBV6-5, the J gene TRBJ1-3; possible D gene TRBD1, 5 bases. Germline V gene sequence: CDR1 MNHEY, CDR2 SVGAGI. The CDR3 consists of 14 residues. V lost 5 bases to trimming and J lost 4 bases, with 12 bases between them. The CDR3 region has the DNA TGTGCCAGCAGTCGTGACAGTTACGGAAACACCATATATTTT. Protein: CASSRDSYGNTIYF.

This chain uses TRBV11-3 with TRBJ2-7; 7 bases agree with TRBD1. The CDR3 spans 16 residues. Germline CDR1 and CDR2: SGHNT and YENEEA. Trimming cost V 3 bases and J 3 bases; bases outside gene matches: 11. The CDR3 coding sequence is TGTGCCAGCAGCTTGAATCGGGACAGCTATTACTACGAGCAGTACTTC. Translating gives CASSLNRDSYYYEQYF.

The gene calls are TRBV7-2 and TRBJ2-7; 7 nucleotides line up with TRBD1. CDR1 is SGHTA, CDR2 FQGNSA, per germline. The CDR3 contains 12 residues. J was trimmed by 4 bases and V by 4 bases; bases with no gene match: 1. The CDR3 region has the DNA TGTGCCAGCAGCTCGACAGGGTACGAGCAGTACTTC. It yields the protein CASSSTGYEQYF.

This chain joins TRBV4-2 and TRBJ2-1, with TRBD1 identical over 12 bases. The germline V gene has CDR1 LGHNA and CDR2 YNFKEQ. V gave up 3 bases and J gave up 7 bases; unmatched junction bases: 19. The CDR3 is 20 amino acids. CDR3 bases: TGTGCCAGCAGCCATCAACCGGGGGGCCCGGGACAGGGGGCTAGGAATGAGCAGTTCTTC. Translated: CASSHQPGGPGQGARNEQFF.

This clone has just one count. V is TRBV7-2 and J is TRBJ2-2, with D uncertain. The germline V and J ends were trimmed by 0 bases and 3 bases, with 5 bases remaining between them. Per germline, CDR1 SGHTA and CDR2 FQGNSA. The CDR3 is made up of 14 amino acids. CDR3 loop: CASSLARYTGELFF. In DNA, the CDR3 is TGTGCCAGCAGCTTAGCCAGATACACCGGGGAGCTGTTTTTT.

Sample share makes this clone medium-sized. The J gene is TRBJ1-1, the V gene TRBV25-1; no firm D call. Germline V gene data show CDR1 as MGHDK and CDR2 as SYGVNS. CDR3 size: 13 residues. Between the trimmed V and J ends, which lost 4 bases and 5 bases, there was a span of 11 bases. The CDR3 coding sequence is TGTGCCAGCAGTGTGGCGGGGTGGACTGAAGCTTTCTTT. This sequence encodes CASSVAGWTEAFF. The whole variable domain, filled in from reference TRBV25-1 and TRBJ1-1, reads EADIYQTPRYLVIGTGKKITLECSQTMGHDKMYWYQQDPGMELHLIHYSYGVNSTEKGDLSSESTVSRIRTEHFPLTLESARPSHTSQYLCASSVAGWTEAFFGQGTRLTVV.

This clone was seen once. V and J are TRBV10-3 and TRBJ1-2, with 8 positions matching TRBD1. The CDR3 consists of 14 residues. J gave up 5 bases and V 8 bases, and 10 bases lay outside the gene matches. Looked up from germline, CDR1 is ENHRY and CDR2 is SYGVKD. This chain's CDR3 is CAIRTLTGDYGYTF. DNA of the CDR3: TGTGCCATCCGAACCTTGACAGGGGATTATGGCTACACCTTC.

J is TRBJ2-7 and V is TRBV6-1; 9 bases match TRBD1. CDR3 length equals 15 residues. V lost 3 bases, J lost 5 bases, and 8 bases stayed unmatched. Germline V CDR1 and CDR2: MNHNS, SASEGT. CDR3 residues: CASSEPGQGVHEQYV. The CDR3 DNA is TGTGCCAGCAGTGAGCCGGGACAGGGCGTCCACGAGCAGTACGTC.

The chain carries TRBV2 and TRBJ2-1; D is ambiguous. The germline V gene has CDR1 SNHLY and CDR2 FYNNEI. The CDR3 extends over 11 amino acids. The V end was cut by 7 bases, the J end by 6 bases, with 7 bases between. CDR3 bases: TGTGCCAGCACGGACGTCAATGAGCAGTTCTTC. This translates into CASTDVNEQFF.

As concerns this clone: Other DNA sequences from this sample encode an identical CDR3 as well. The V call is TRBV2, the J call TRBJ2-1; D may match TRBD1 or TRBD2 (5 bases each). Germline CDR1 SNHLY, CDR2 FYNNEI. Trimming removed 11 bases at V and 4 bases at J, with 12 bases between. This CDR3 is built from 12 residues. CDR3 sequence (DNA): TGTGCCTCCCGGGACGGATACAATGAGCAGTTCTTC. Translated, it gives CASRDGYNEQFF.

The rearrangement uses TRBV9 and TRBJ2-3, with D perhaps being TRBD1 or TRBD2 (5 bases each). V was pared by 4 bases and J by 2 bases, with 14 bases between. The CDR3 loop spans 15 amino acids. Germline assignment: CDR1 SGDLS and CDR2 YYNGEE. In nucleotides, the CDR3 is TGTGCCAGCAGCCCAGAGGGACGAGTCACAGATACGCAGTATTTT. Protein sequence: CASSPEGRVTDTQYF.

The rearrangement joins TRBV19 to TRBJ1-1; 8 nucleotides agree with TRBD1. CDR3 length: 14 amino acids. With V trimmed by 5 bases and J by 0 bases, 2 bases remained unmatched. Germline lookup yields CDR1 LNHDA and CDR2 SQIVND (reference sequence). CDR3 region: CASSADRVNTEAFF. The CDR3 bases are TGTGCCAGTAGTGCGGACAGGGTGAACACTGAAGCTTTCTTT.

This chain connects TRBV7-2 to TRBJ2-6, with D uncertain. V was cut by 1 base and J by 3 bases, with 10 bases left in between. CDR1 is SGHTA and CDR2 is FQGNSA in the germline V gene. CDR3 size: 16 residues. The CDR3 DNA follows: TGTGCCAGCAGCTTAGTAGGCGCATTTGGGGCCAACGTCCTGACTTTC. Protein: CASSLVGAFGANVLTF.